This T cell receptor (beta chain) came from a study of PD-L1 blockade in urothelial cancer. Study-wide context: About 85% of the 29 patients were men whose urothelial cancer was bladder-origin. Researchers found blood samples held a median of 141,255 T cells. The analyses of blood took place 3 weeks (second dose) and 6 weeks after treatment start.

Indicated time point: pretreatment peripheral blood. J lost 1 base, V lost 10 bases, and 3 bases had no gene match. This CDR3 is 12 amino acids long. Germline CDR1 and CDR2: MNHEY and SVGAGI. The data were produced by immunoSEQ multiplex PCR, yet TCRdb's version contains in-frame clones alone and is incomplete. The table has roughly 63,000 clones, roughly 76% seen once. The receptor was isolated from a man aged 70-80 years with urothelial cancer. This chain links TRBV6-5 with TRBJ2-5; 7 bases agree with TRBD2. The sequencing used PBMCs, collected around atezolizumab (anti-PD-L1) treatment. In nucleotides, the CDR3 is TGTGCCACCAGGGAGGGCCAAGAGACCCAGTACTTC. Translated: CATREGQETQYF.